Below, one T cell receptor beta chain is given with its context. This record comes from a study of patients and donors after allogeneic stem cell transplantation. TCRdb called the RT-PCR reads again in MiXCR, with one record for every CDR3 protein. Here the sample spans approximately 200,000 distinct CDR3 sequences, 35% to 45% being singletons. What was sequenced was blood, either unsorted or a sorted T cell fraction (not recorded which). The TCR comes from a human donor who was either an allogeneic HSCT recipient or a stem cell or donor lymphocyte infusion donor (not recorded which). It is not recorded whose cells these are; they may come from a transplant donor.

The CDR3: CASSPERINYGYTF. The CDR3 nucleotides read TGTGCCAGCAGTCCCGAGAGAATTAACTATGGCTACACCTTC. This rearrangement joins TRBV27 to TRBJ1-2, with unresolved D. Germline-derived CDR1 and CDR2 are MNHEY and SMNVEV (reference sequence). The CDR3 is 14 residues long. Trimming left V 5 bases short and J 1 base short, with 11 bases between.